The 17 T cell receptor beta chains below all came from one sample that was sequenced in a study of cytomegalovirus exposure and HLA in healthy donors. Primers included in the PCR were 60 Vbeta and 13 Jbeta primers. Only in-frame clones appear in the TCRdb table, and some are missing; sequencing was by immunoSEQ multiplex PCR. Of about 120,000 clones listed, 70% to 80% are singletons. The sequencing sample was made of PBMCs. The receptors here all came from a woman aged 40 to 50 in good health and CMV-seropositive.

The gene calls are TRBV7-8 and TRBJ2-5; D might be TRBD2 (5 bases). The DNA end is more similar to TRBJ2-7, so the J call may be wrong. The CDR3 loop spans 14 amino acids. Germline CDR1 reads SGHVS; CDR2 reads FQNEAQ. CDR3 bases: TGTGCCAGCAGCATGCTCGGGGATGCCTACGAGCAGTACTTC. It codes for CASSMLGDAYEQYF.

This clone was found a few times. CDR3 coding DNA: TGTGCCAGCAGTTATCGTGGACAGGGGAACAATGAGCAGTTCTTC. This translates into CASSYRGQGNNEQFF. The chain uses TRBV5-5 and TRBJ2-1; 9 positions match TRBD1. Germline CDR1 SGHKS, CDR2 YYEKEE (reference sequence). CDR3 size: 15 residues. The junction had 8 bases not matched to a gene; V was cut back by 5 bases and J by 5 bases. The full variable domain, with the rest looked up from reference TRBV5-5 and TRBJ2-1, is DAGVTQSPTHLIKTRGQQVTLRCSPISGHKSVSWYQQVLGQGPQFIFQYYEKEERGRGNFPDRFSARQFPNYSSELNVNALLLGDSALYLCASSYRGQGNNEQFFGPGTRLTVL.

V usage is TRBV5-6 and J usage is TRBJ2-1, with 9 bases matching TRBD1. Germline CDR1 SGHDT, CDR2 YYEEEE. After removal of 4 bases from V and 13 bases from J, the junction contained 9 bases not matched to a gene. This CDR3 is 13 amino acids long. The CDR3 bases are TGTGCCAGCAGCCCCAAAATGGACAGGGGACAGTTCTTC. This codes for CASSPKMDRGQFF.

The V gene is TRBV5-6, the J gene TRBJ1-4; no firm D call. The CDR3 runs to 11 residues. V lost 4 bases to trimming and J lost 8 bases, with 6 bases between them. The germline CDR1 and CDR2 sequences are SGHDT and YYEEEE. The CDR3 DNA is TGTGCCAGCAGCATCGGGGAAAAACTGTTTTTT. Translation gives CASSIGEKLFF.

The chain carries TRBV11-2 and TRBJ2-3; 8 bases align to TRBD2. Per germline, CDR1 SGHAT and CDR2 FQNNGV. CDR3 length equals 16 residues. V lost 0 bases, J lost 3 bases, and 5 bases stayed unmatched. The CDR3 region is CASSLEAGTRTDTQYF. The CDR3, as DNA: TGTGCCAGCAGCTTAGAGGCAGGGACTAGGACAGATACGCAGTATTTT.

This clone came up once. The chain has TRBV2 and TRBJ1-3; D might be TRBD1 (5 bases). The germline gives CDR1 SNHLY, CDR2 FYNNEI. Trimming cost V 6 bases and J 1 base, with 13 bases left between them. The CDR3 runs 15 residues. CDR3 sequence reads: CASRSLGTSGNTIYF. DNA for the CDR3: TGTGCCAGCAGATCTTTAGGGACTTCTGGAAACACCATATATTTT. Full variable domain (rest looked up from reference TRBV2 and TRBJ1-3): EPEVTQTPSHQVTQMGQEVILRCVPISNHLYFYWYRQILGQKVEFLVSFYNNEISEKSEIFDDQFSVERPDGSNFTLKIRSTKLEDSAMYFCASRSLGTSGNTIYFGEGSWLTVV.

This chain uses TRBV4-3 with TRBJ2-1; a possible D gene is TRBD1 (6 bases). The ends were cut back, 2 bases at V and 7 bases at J, with 9 bases in the middle. The CDR3 length is 13 residues. Germline CDR1 and CDR2: LGHNA and YSLEER. CDR3 coding DNA: TGCGCCAGCAGCCAATTCCAGGGGAATGAGCAGTTCTTC. Translating it yields CASSQFQGNEQFF.

This sequence joins TRBV4-1 and TRBJ2-5, with TRBD2 matching 16 bases. In germline, CDR1 is MGHRA, CDR2 YSYEKL. The junction had 3 bases not matched to a gene; V was cut back by 1 base and J by 1 base. CDR3 length equals 18 residues. The CDR3 sequence: CASSQGGLAGGFQETQYF. DNA of the CDR3: TGCGCCAGCAGCCAAGGGGGACTAGCGGGGGGGTTCCAAGAGACCCAGTACTTC.

This clone was found once. The chain has TRBV28 and TRBJ1-6; 8 bases are a match to TRBD1. Germline V gives CDR1 MDHEN, CDR2 SYDVKM. CDR3 length: 14 amino acids. J was trimmed by 6 bases and V by 6 bases; bases with no gene match: 4. CDR3 protein: CASRPGQANSPLHF. The CDR3 region has the DNA TGTGCCAGCAGGCCGGGACAGGCTAATTCACCCCTCCACTTT. The entire variable domain, with the rest obtained from reference TRBV28 and TRBJ1-6, is as follows: DVKVTQSSRYLVKRTGEKVFLECVQDMDHENMFWYRQDPGLGLRLIYFSYDVKMKEKGDIPEGYSVSREKKERFSLILESASTNQTSMYLCASRPGQANSPLHFGNGTRLTVT.

The chain links TRBV5-1 to TRBJ2-5; D gene ambiguous. V was shortened by 0 bases and J by 1 base, with 7 bases between the two germline ends. This CDR3 is built from 14 residues. Per germline, CDR1 SGHRS and CDR2 YFSETQ. The CDR3 is CASSLGQIQETQYF. The CDR3 bases are TGCGCCAGCAGCTTGGGGCAAATCCAAGAGACCCAGTACTTC.

The chain carries TRBV2 and TRBJ2-5; TRBD2 matches at 8 bases. The germline CDR1 and CDR2 sequences are SNHLY and FYNNEI. This CDR3 region has 15 residues. V shed 10 bases, J shed 1 base, and the junction held 11 bases outside the gene matches. The CDR3 region has the DNA TGTGCCACCGCACTAGCGGCCATGTTCCAAGAGACCCAGTACTTC. It encodes CATALAAMFQETQYF.

This clone occurred once. The rearrangement uses TRBV14 and TRBJ2-3; 8 positions agree with TRBD2. CDR1 and CDR2 (germline): SGHDN, FVKESK. V shed 0 bases and J 5 bases; nucleotides not matched to a gene: 10. The length of the CDR3 is 17 residues. The CDR3: CASSQDSGRALGDTQYF. For the CDR3, the DNA is TGTGCCAGCAGCCAAGATTCCGGGAGGGCCTTGGGAGATACGCAGTATTTT.

V usage is TRBV2 and J usage is TRBJ1-4; 8 bases are a match to TRBD1. V trimming: 7 bases; J trimming: 7 bases; junction bases outside the gene matches: 11. Looked up from germline, CDR1 is SNHLY and CDR2 is FYNNEI. The CDR3 loop spans 15 amino acids. CDR3 coding DNA: TGTGCCAGCAAAGGCAGGGGGCATGTCAGTGAAAAACTGTTTTTT. Its translation is CASKGRGHVSEKLFF. Looking up the rest from reference TRBV2 and TRBJ1-4 gives the full variable domain: EPEVTQTPSHQVTQMGQEVILRCVPISNHLYFYWYRQILGQKVEFLVSFYNNEISEKSEIFDDQFSVERPDGSNFTLKIRSTKLEDSAMYFCASKGRGHVSEKLFFGSGTQLSVL.

The V call is TRBV6-1, the J call TRBJ2-7; D ambiguous. CDR1 is MNHNS and CDR2 is SASEGT in the germline V gene. The CDR3 is made up of 15 amino acids. V was shortened by 2 bases and J by 5 bases, with 16 bases between the two germline ends. CDR3 region: CASSEWPFKSDEQYF. In nucleotides, the CDR3 is TGTGCCAGCAGTGAATGGCCGTTCAAGAGCGACGAGCAGTACTTC.

The chain is built from TRBV2 and TRBJ2-5, with 10 bases aligning to TRBD1. The V gene's germline CDR1 is SNHLY and CDR2 FYNNEI. The CDR3 consists of 12 residues. J was trimmed by 6 bases and V by 8 bases; bases with no gene match: 3. The CDR3 DNA reads TGTGCCAGCTCGGGACAGGGGAAGACCCAGTACTTC. Protein: CASSGQGKTQYF. The full variable domain, in which reference TRBV2 and TRBJ2-5 provide the parts outside the CDR3, is EPEVTQTPSHQVTQMGQEVILRCVPISNHLYFYWYRQILGQKVEFLVSFYNNEISEKSEIFDDQFSVERPDGSNFTLKIRSTKLEDSAMYFCASSGQGKTQYFGPGTRLLVL.

The chain links TRBV6-5 to TRBJ2-7; D not certain. This CDR3 contains 15 residues. Germline V gene sequence: CDR1 MNHEY, CDR2 SVGAGI. Deletions cut 0 bases from V and 0 bases from J, with 9 bases between. Here the CDR3 DNA reads TGTGCCAGCAGTTACTCGGGCAGTTTCTCCTACGAGCAGTACTTC. Translated: CASSYSGSFSYEQYF.

The gene calls are TRBV4-3 and TRBJ2-7, with TRBD1 as a possible D gene (6 bases). Deletions cut 4 bases from V and 3 bases from J, with 16 bases between. Germline loops: CDR1 LGHNA, CDR2 YSLEER. The CDR3 has 15 amino acids. The CDR3 region has the DNA TGCGCCAGCAGCCGGAACTTACAGGGAGACTACGAGCAGTACTTC. Translation gives CASSRNLQGDYEQYF.